Shown below are 27 T cell receptor beta chains from a single sample sequenced in a study of T-cell reconstitution after alpha-beta-depleted transplantation in children. This sample's TCRbeta library carried unique molecular identifier barcodes. TCRdb itself ran the PCR reads through MiXCR, one entry per CDR3 protein. The sample shows around 300,000 distinct CDR3 sequences, 10% of them seen only once. The material sequenced was PBMCs, taken before TCRalphabeta/CD19-depleted stem cell transplant. All receptors derive from a boy under three years old with acute myeloid leukemia, due to receive a stem cell transplant.

This clonotype was seen many times. V usage is TRBV2 and J usage is TRBJ2-2; D is unresolved. The CDR3 loop spans 15 amino acids. V lost 4 bases and J lost 1, with 10 bases in between. Germline CDR1 reads SNHLY; CDR2 reads FYNNEI. The CDR3 DNA reads as TGTGCCAGCAGTGTTAGAGGCCAGAACACCGGGGAGCTGTTTTTT. It encodes CASSVRGQNTGELFF. Variable domain in full (rest from reference TRBV2 and TRBJ2-2): EPEVTQTPSHQVTQMGQEVILRCVPISNHLYFYWYRQILGQKVEFLVSFYNNEISEKSEIFDDQFSVERPDGSNFTLKIRSTKLEDSAMYFCASSVRGQNTGELFFGEGSRLTVL.

This clonotype was recorded many times. The rearrangement uses TRBV7-3 and TRBJ2-1; D gene unclear. The V gene lost 4 bases and the J gene lost 0 bases, with 10 bases spanning the gap. Germline assignment: CDR1 SGHTA and CDR2 FQGTGA. This CDR3 comprises 15 residues. CDR3 in DNA: TGTGCCAGCAGCTCAACCCCTTTCTCCTACAATGAGCAGTTCTTC. It is translated as CASSSTPFSYNEQFF.

The count of this clonotype is one. This may be a read error: a much more frequent sequence differs by one nucleotide. This CDR3 fails to terminate in the conserved phenylalanine or tryptophan, so it likely reflects a read error. V and J are TRBV12-3 or TRBV12-4 and TRBJ2-1, with 8 positions matching TRBD2. This CDR3 region has 16 residues. V shed 6 bases and J 5 bases; nucleotides not matched to a gene: 12. The chain's CDR3 is CASSPFTRGADNEQFS. The CDR3 DNA follows: TGTGCCAGCAGCCCTTTTACGCGGGGGGCCGACAATGAGCAGTTCTCC.

The chain couples TRBV5-1 to TRBJ2-6, with 7 nucleotides matching TRBD1. V was pared by 2 bases and J by 0 bases, with 14 bases of the junction left unmatched. The CDR3 length is 20 residues. Germline assignment: CDR1 SGHRS and CDR2 YFSETQ. CDR3 residues: CASSLLPGTDLFSGANVLTF. The CDR3 coding sequence is TGCGCCAGCAGCTTACTCCCTGGGACAGACTTATTCTCTGGGGCCAACGTCCTGACTTTC.

In this sample, this clonotype turned up a few times. The DNA of the CDR3 is TGTGCCAGCAGCTTAGACATTGGATCTAAGGGCTACACCTTC. Translating it yields CASSLDIGSKGYTF. The gene calls are TRBV7-2 and TRBJ1-2; D is unclear. V was pared by 1 base and J by 8 bases, with 14 bases between. CDR3 length: 14 residues. Germline V gene data show CDR1 as SGHTA and CDR2 as FQGNSA.

This clonotype was observed at least ten times. This chain joins TRBV7-9 and TRBJ2-5; D is possibly TRBD2 (5 bases). With 6 bases removed from V and 3 bases from J, the gap between germline ends came to 14 bases. Germline V gene data show CDR1 as SEHNR and CDR2 as FQNEAQ (reference sequence). The length of the CDR3 is 14 residues. The CDR3 coding sequence is TGTGCCAGCAGTTCACCCACTAGAGAAGAGACCCAGTACTTC. As protein: CASSSPTREETQYF.

This clonotype was seen many times. V is TRBV20-1 and J is TRBJ1-2; 7 positions match TRBD1. V was clipped by 3 bases and J by 3 bases; unmatched bases: 13. Germline V lookup: CDR1 DFQATT, CDR2 SNEGSKA (reference sequence). CDR3 size: 16 residues. The DNA for the CDR3 is TGCAGTGCTAGTGGCTACGGGACAGAATCCTACTATGGCTACACCTTC. It encodes CSASGYGTESYYGYTF.

This clonotype was observed at least ten times. This chain links TRBV5-6 with TRBJ2-7, with 7 bases fitting TRBD1. The ends lost 1 base at V and 6 bases at J; junction bases unmatched: 7. This CDR3 contains 14 residues. Germline assignment: CDR1 SGHDT and CDR2 YYEEEE. The CDR3 loop reads CASSLWTGLREQYF. For the CDR3, the DNA is TGTGCCAGCAGCTTGTGGACAGGTTTACGCGAGCAGTACTTC. The entire variable domain, with the rest obtained from reference TRBV5-6 and TRBJ2-7, is as follows: DAGVTQSPTHLIKTRGQQVTLRCSPKSGHDTVSWYQQALGQGPQFIFQYYEEEERQRGNFPDRFSGHQFPNYSSELNVNALLLGDSALYLCASSLWTGLREQYFGPGTRLTVT.

This clonotype appeared many times. V usage is TRBV12-3 or TRBV12-4 and J usage is TRBJ2-5; D gene uncertain. This CDR3 region has 13 residues. V dropped 4 bases and J dropped 5 bases, with 11 bases sitting between them. The DNA of the CDR3 is TGTGCCAGCAGTTCATGGGGTCGGGAGACCCAGTACTTC. Amino acids: CASSSWGRETQYF.

Only a few counts were recorded for this clonotype. V is TRBV23-1 and J is TRBJ2-2; TRBD2 agrees at 9 bases. TRBV23-1 is an ORF, with its function uncertain. J lost 2 bases, V lost 5 bases, and 6 bases had no gene match. This CDR3 is 16 amino acids long. The CDR3, as DNA: TGCGCCAGCAGTATCACTAGCGGGTGTAACACCGGGGAGCTGTTTTTT. This codes for CASSITSGCNTGELFF.

With respect to this clonotype: A much bigger clone sits one base away, suggesting this may be a read error. This chain connects TRBV7-9 to TRBJ1-6; D not resolved. V shed 1 base and J shed 5 bases, with 12 bases lying between them. The germline CDR1 and CDR2 sequences are SEHNR and FQNEAQ (reference sequence). The CDR3 runs 16 residues. DNA of the CDR3: TGTGCCAGCAGCTTAGAAGGTCCGGTAAATAATTCACCCCTCCACTTT. It encodes CASSLEGPVNNSPLHF.

This clonotype was recorded a few times. This CDR3 reads CASSFKGSVVHSPLHF. The CDR3, as DNA: TGTGCCAGCAGTTTTAAGGGCAGCGTAGTTCATTCACCCCTCCACTTT. The V call is TRBV12-3 or TRBV12-4, the J call TRBJ1-6, with D uncertain. The CDR3 loop spans 16 amino acids. V was cut by 3 bases and J by 8 bases, with 17 bases left in between.

This clonotype was counted at least ten times. This chain connects TRBV7-9 to TRBJ1-2; D is unresolved. V shed 1 base and J shed 7 bases, with 10 bases lying between them. The CDR3 is 13 amino acids. Germline V gene sequence: CDR1 SEHNR, CDR2 FQNEAQ (reference sequence). In DNA, the CDR3 is TGTGCCAGCAGCTTAGGCCTAAGTTCTGGCTACACCTTC. Translation: CASSLGLSSGYTF.

In its sample, this clonotype was seen many times. This sequence joins TRBV9 and TRBJ2-7; 7 bases agree with TRBD2. The germline CDR1 and CDR2 sequences are SGDLS and YYNGEE. V dropped 3 bases and J dropped 5; count of bases not matched to a gene: 5. The CDR3 is 13 residues long. The CDR3 DNA reads as TGTGCCAGCAGCGCCTCAGCGGGACACGAGCAGTACTTC. Its translation is CASSASAGHEQYF.

The chain links TRBV11-2 to TRBJ1-2; perhaps TRBD1 as D (5 bases). The germline CDR1 and CDR2 sequences are SGHAT and FQNNGV. The CDR3 totals 14 residues. V dropped 0 bases and J dropped 8 bases, with 13 bases sitting between them. CDR3 bases: TGTGCCAGCAGCTTAGATATCGGCAGGGAAGGCTACACCTTC. This codes for CASSLDIGREGYTF.

Note on this clonotype: This sequence may be a read error, since a much larger clone differs from it by one base. The chain is built from TRBV6-6 and TRBJ2-5, with D unclear. CDR1 is MNHNY, CDR2 SVGAGI, per germline (reference sequence). The CDR3 is 13 amino acids. As DNA, the CDR3 is TGTTCCACCATGGGTCCTAGGCTGGAGACCCAGTACTTC. This sequence encodes CSTMGPRLETQYF.

This clonotype came up many times. This chain joins TRBV5-1 and TRBJ2-5, with TRBD1 as a possible D gene (6 bases). Trimming shortened V by 4 bases and J by 5 bases, and 15 bases separated the two germline ends. CDR1 is SGHRS, CDR2 YFSETQ, per germline. This CDR3 spans 14 amino acids. The CDR3 reads CASSPGGPGETQYF. CDR3 sequence (DNA): TGCGCCAGCAGCCCTGGGGGCCCAGGGGAGACCCAGTACTTC.

V is TRBV20-1 and J is TRBJ2-4; tentatively, D is TRBD1 or TRBD2 (5 bases each). The germline V gene has CDR1 DFQATT and CDR2 SNEGSKA (reference sequence). This CDR3 is 13 amino acids long. V was clipped by 6 bases and J by 1 base, with 10 bases between them. This CDR3 is CSAAGGAKNIQYF. CDR3 coding DNA: TGCAGTGCGGCTGGGGGTGCCAAAAACATTCAGTACTTC.

As for this clonotype: A much larger clone lies a single base off, so this may be a read error. This chain links TRBV28 with TRBJ1-5; D is unclear. Looked up from germline, CDR1 is MDHEN and CDR2 is SYDVKM. The CDR3 has 13 amino acids. The V end was cut by 4 bases, the J end by 4 bases, with 8 bases between. For the CDR3, the DNA is TGTGCCAGCAGTTACTTTCGAAATCAGCCCCAGCATTTT. As protein: CASSYFRNQPQHF. The full variable domain, completed using reference TRBV28 and TRBJ1-5, is DVKVTQSSRYLVKRTGEKVFLECVQDMDHENMFWYRQDPGLGLRLIYFSYDVKMKEKGDIPEGYSVSREKKERFSLILESASTNQTSMYLCASSYFRNQPQHFGDGTRLSIL.

This clonotype was found many times. The chain carries TRBV29-1 and TRBJ2-3; maybe TRBD2 (6 bases). Germline V gene data show CDR1 as SQVTM and CDR2 as ANQGSEA. This CDR3 has 13 residues. Trimming left V 4 bases short and J 7 bases short, with 15 bases between. The CDR3 DNA reads TGCAGCGTTGTGTCTAGCGCCAGGAATACGCAGTATTTT. Translated, it gives CSVVSSARNTQYF.

Many counts were recorded for this clonotype. The V call is TRBV7-9, the J call TRBJ2-2; possible D gene TRBD2, 5 bases. The CDR3 is 17 residues long. V lost 1 base, J lost 3 bases, and 15 bases lay in between. Germline V CDR1 and CDR2: SEHNR, FQNEAQ (reference sequence). The CDR3 here is CASSLGPGAGDTGELFF. The DNA for the CDR3 is TGTGCCAGCAGCTTAGGCCCGGGCGCCGGGGACACCGGGGAGCTGTTTTTT.

The rearrangement joins TRBV28 to TRBJ1-2; D is uncertain. V was clipped by 9 bases and J by 5 bases, with 16 bases between them. This CDR3 has 13 residues. The germline V gene has CDR1 MDHEN and CDR2 SYDVKM. In DNA form, the CDR3 reads TGTGCCAGTCGCAACCAACTAGATTATGGCTACACCTTC. Translation gives CASRNQLDYGYTF.

This clonotype was picked up many times. This sequence joins TRBV5-1 and TRBJ1-3, with D unclear. V shed 4 bases and J shed 0 bases, with 11 bases lying between them. CDR1 is SGHRS and CDR2 is YFSETQ in the germline V gene. This CDR3 is 15 amino acids long. In DNA, the CDR3 is TGCGCCAGCAGCGCGGGAGTTTCCTCTGGAAACACCATATATTTT. Encoded protein: CASSAGVSSGNTIYF.

In this sample, this clonotype turned up many times. The chain joins TRBV6-2 or TRBV6-3 to TRBJ2-1; D unresolved. Germline V gene sequence: CDR1 MNHEY, CDR2 SVGEGT. CDR3 length: 12 residues. V was trimmed by 5 bases and J by 3 bases, leaving 5 bases between them. The CDR3 is CASSKGYNEQFF. DNA of the CDR3: TGTGCCAGCAGTAAGGGCTACAATGAGCAGTTCTTC.

This clonotype appeared a single time. This sequence joins TRBV28 and TRBJ2-2; 7 positions match TRBD1. There are 16 residues in the CDR3. Germline CDR1 MDHEN, CDR2 SYDVKM. V gave up 6 bases and J gave up 1 base; unmatched junction bases: 8. As DNA, the CDR3 is TGTGCCAGCAGGCTAGACAGGGATTTGAACACCGGGGAGCTGTTTTTT. It is translated as CASRLDRDLNTGELFF.

This clonotype was observed at least ten times. J is TRBJ2-2 and V is TRBV6-2 or TRBV6-3; D is undetermined. CDR1 is MNHEY, CDR2 SVGEGT, per germline. Trimming left V 4 bases short and J 3 bases short, with 12 bases between. The length of the CDR3 is 15 residues. CDR3 DNA: TGTGCCAGCAGTTTAGACGGTCATGACACCGGGGAGCTGTTTTTT. Translation gives CASSLDGHDTGELFF.

This clonotype was recorded many times. The chain has TRBV29-1 and TRBJ2-5, with D perhaps given as TRBD1 or TRBD2 (6 bases each). Trimming took off 7 bases at V and 5 bases at J, with 17 bases between the two ends. CDR3 size: 13 residues. Germline V gene sequence: CDR1 SQVTM, CDR2 ANQGSEA. This CDR3 reads CSGNLGGRETQYF. CDR3 in DNA: TGCAGCGGCAATCTAGGGGGGAGGGAGACCCAGTACTTC.